A selection of T cell receptor beta chains follows, all from one sample in a study of OX40 agonist ivuxolimab in advanced cancers. Sequenced by immunoSEQ multiplex PCR; TCRdb stores in-frame clones only, minus some. The repertoire holds around 65,000 clones, with 89% as singletons. Material: CD4+ or CD8+ T cells sorted from blood, obtained in a trial of the OX40 agonist ivuxolimab. The receptors stem from an adult with an advanced solid tumor such as melanoma, head and neck, liver or kidney cancer. CDR3s include the opening cysteine and the closing phenylalanine or tryptophan. A D gene is named only where the DNA matches it firmly. Size is stated for part of the rows, as once, few or many counts, or as a class when the clone is expanded.

CASSVDGREGHEQYF,TGTGCCAGCAGCGTAGATGGGCGGGAGGGCCACGAGCAGTACTTC,TRBV9,TRBJ2-7,once,TRBD2
CASSPRSAASYNEQFF,TGCGCCAGCAGCCCACGGTCAGCGGCCTCCTACAATGAGCAGTTCTTC,TRBV4-1,TRBJ2-1,.,.
CASSHDRGPSYEQYF,TGCGCCAGCAGCCATGACAGGGGGCCCTCCTACGAGCAGTACTTC,TRBV4-1,TRBJ2-7,.,TRBD1
CASSLGLGGVYEQYF,TGTGCCAGCAGCTTAGGCCTAGGAGGTGTCTACGAGCAGTACTTC,TRBV5-6,TRBJ2-7,.,.
CASRGREVEQYF,TGCGCCAGCAGGGGCAGGGAGGTCGAGCAGTACTTC,TRBV5-1,TRBJ2-7,.,.
CASSPARSYEQYF,TGTGCCAGCAGCCCCGCCCGCTCCTACGAGCAGTACTTC,TRBV7-9,TRBJ2-7,.,.
CASSAGTSGNEQFF,TGTGCCAGCAGCGCCGGGACTAGCGGCAATGAGCAGTTCTTC,TRBV7-8,TRBJ2-1,.,TRBD2
CSGRASTGELFF,TGCAGCGGGCGGGCCAGTACCGGGGAGCTGTTTTTT,TRBV29-1,TRBJ2-2,once,.
CASSHQDGRASDTQYF,TGTGCCAGCAGCCACCAAGACGGGAGGGCATCTGATACGCAGTATTTT,TRBV14,TRBJ2-3,.,TRBD2
CASSYSAGSTDTQYF,TGTGCCAGCAGTTACTCGGCGGGAAGCACAGATACGCAGTATTTT,TRBV6-5,TRBJ2-3,.,.
CASSVRDSSYEQYF,TGCGCCAGCAGCGTCCGGGACAGTTCCTACGAGCAGTACTTC,TRBV4-3,TRBJ2-7,.,TRBD1
CASSTDPEESGYTF,TGTGCCAGCAGTACGGACCCCGAGGAGTCTGGCTACACCTTC,TRBV9,TRBJ1-2,.,.
CASSLDGGYEQYF,TGTGCCAGCAGCTTGGACGGGGGCTACGAGCAGTACTTC,TRBV5-6,TRBJ2-7,.,.
CASSPQGSYGYTF,TGTGCCAGCAGTCCACAGGGGAGCTATGGCTACACCTTC,TRBV28,TRBJ1-2,.,TRBD1
CASSFSGRSEQYF,TGTGCCAGCAGTTTTAGCGGGAGGTCCGAGCAGTACTTC,TRBV27,TRBJ2-7,.,TRBD2
CASSGRTSGRSNEQFF,TGTGCCAGCAGCGGACGGACTAGCGGGAGGTCCAATGAGCAGTTCTTC,TRBV9,TRBJ2-1,.,TRBD2
CASSYSTSGSYEQYF,TGTGCCAGCAGTTACTCGACTAGCGGGAGCTACGAGCAGTACTTC,TRBV6-6,TRBJ2-7,.,TRBD2
CASRDITDTQYF,TGTGCCAGTCGGGACATCACAGATACGCAGTATTTT,TRBV6-1,TRBJ2-3,.,.
CASSSGSQPEQYF,TGTGCCAGCTCCAGTGGGTCCCAACCGGAGCAGTATTTT,TRBV18,TRBJ2-3,.,.
CASSFAGNTGELFF,TGTGCCAGCAGCTTCGCGGGGAACACCGGGGAGCTGTTTTTT,TRBV7-3,TRBJ2-2,.,.
CASSHGGGAYEQYF,TGTGCCAGCAGTCATGGCGGGGGAGCCTACGAGCAGTACTTC,TRBV27,TRBJ2-7,.,TRBD2
CASSTLLAGEGYNEQFF,TGTGCCAGCAGTACCCTCCTTGCGGGAGAGGGCTACAATGAGCAGTTCTTC,TRBV28,TRBJ2-1,.,TRBD2
CASSYSNSYEQYF,TGTGCCAGCAGTTACTCGAATTCCTACGAGCAGTACTTC,TRBV6-6,TRBJ2-7,.,.
CASSIIGGGEAFF,TGTGCCAGTAGTATAATTGGAGGGGGTGAAGCTTTCTTT,TRBV19,TRBJ1-1,.,.
CASSVGGLAETNTQYF,TGTGCCAGCAGCGTAGGAGGACTAGCAGAAACCAATACGCAGTATTTT,TRBV9,TRBJ2-3,once,TRBD2
CASSLVSGGEAFF,TGTGCCAGCAGCTTGGTCAGTGGTGGGGAAGCTTTCTTT,TRBV5-6,TRBJ1-1,.,.
CASSLVGTTDTQYF,TGTGCCAGCAGCTTAGTGGGGACTACAGATACGCAGTATTTT,TRBV11-3,TRBJ2-3,.,.
CASSEAESEAFF,TGTGCCAGCAGTGAAGCCGAGTCAGAAGCTTTCTTT,TRBV25-1,TRBJ1-1,once,.
CASSPTLGPTEAFF,TGTGCCAGCAGTCCGACCTTGGGTCCCACTGAAGCTTTCTTT,TRBV28,TRBJ1-1,.,.
CASSLTSGSYEQYF,TGTGCCAGCAGTTTGACTAGCGGTTCCTACGAGCAGTACTTC,TRBV27,TRBJ2-7,.,TRBD2
CASSFASGVTGEQFF,TGTGCCAGCAGCTTCGCTAGCGGGGTAACGGGTGAGCAGTTCTTC,TRBV7-6,TRBJ2-1,.,TRBD2
CASSSLKSGTNYGYTF,TGTGCCAGCAGCTCACTCAAATCGGGTACTAACTATGGCTACACCTTC,TRBV7-9,TRBJ1-2,.,.
CASSLGLATDTQYF,TGCGCCAGCAGCTTGGGGCTAGCAACAGATACGCAGTATTTT,TRBV5-1,TRBJ2-3,.,.
CASSQFGATYEQYF,TGCGCCAGCAGCCAATTCGGGGCGACATACGAGCAGTACTTC,TRBV4-1,TRBJ2-7,.,.
CASNPGQNTGELFF,TGTGCCAGCAACCCGGGGCAGAACACCGGGGAGCTGTTTTTT,TRBV9,TRBJ2-2,many,.
CASSLAGTSGNNEQFF,TGTGCCAGCAGCTTGGCGGGGACTAGCGGGAACAATGAGCAGTTCTTC,TRBV5-6,TRBJ2-1,.,TRBD2
CASSLLSPDGGSPYGQYF,TGTGCCAGCAGTTTGCTCAGCCCGGATGGCGGGAGTCCGTACGGGCAGTACTTC,TRBV27,TRBJ2-7,.,TRBD2
CASEGRLQYNEQFF,TGTGCCAGCGAGGGGCGTCTTCAGTACAATGAGCAGTTCTTC,TRBV11-3,TRBJ2-1,.,.
CASSPGTDYNEQFF,TGTGCCAGCAGCCCGGGGACAGACTACAATGAGCAGTTCTTC,TRBV9,TRBJ2-1,.,TRBD1
CASRATTELEAFF,TGTGCCAGCAGAGCAACGACAGAGTTGGAAGCTTTCTTT,TRBV2,TRBJ1-1,.,.
CASSLSPDSYEQYF,TGTGCCAGCAGTTTATCCCCGGACTCCTACGAGCAGTACTTC,TRBV27,TRBJ2-7,.,.
CASSEALGLAGQNIQYF,TGTGCCAGCAGTGAAGCGCTCGGACTAGCGGGACAAAACATTCAGTACTTC,TRBV6-1,TRBJ2-4,.,TRBD2
CASTQGAGGPSYEQYF,TGTGCCAGCACTCAAGGGGCGGGAGGTCCTTCCTACGAGCAGTACTTC,TRBV4-2,TRBJ2-7,.,TRBD2
CASSLRGRLAGELFF,TGTGCCAGTAGCCTCAGGGGGCGCCTCGCCGGGGAGCTGTTTTTT,TRBV19,TRBJ2-2,.,TRBD1
CASPSPGTGKGLFF,TGTGCCAGCCCCAGTCCCGGGACAGGAAAAGGACTGTTTTTT,TRBV25-1,TRBJ1-4,.,TRBD1
CASSSTGHSYEQYF,TGTGCCAGCAGTTCAACAGGGCACTCCTACGAGCAGTACTTC,TRBV28,TRBJ2-7,.,.